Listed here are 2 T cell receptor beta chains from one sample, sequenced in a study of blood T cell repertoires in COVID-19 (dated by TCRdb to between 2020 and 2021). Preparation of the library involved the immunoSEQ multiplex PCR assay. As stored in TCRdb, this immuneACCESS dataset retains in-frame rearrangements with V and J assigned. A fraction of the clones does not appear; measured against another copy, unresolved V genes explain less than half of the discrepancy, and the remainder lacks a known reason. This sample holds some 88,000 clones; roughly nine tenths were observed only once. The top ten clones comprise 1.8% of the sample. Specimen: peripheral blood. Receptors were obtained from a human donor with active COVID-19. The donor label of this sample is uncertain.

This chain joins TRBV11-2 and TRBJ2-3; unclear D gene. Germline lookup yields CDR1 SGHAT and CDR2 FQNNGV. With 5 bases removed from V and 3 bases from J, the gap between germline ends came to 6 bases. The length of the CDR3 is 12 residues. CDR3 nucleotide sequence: TGTGCCAGCAGCCCAGGAACAGATACGCAGTATTTT. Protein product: CASSPGTDTQYF.

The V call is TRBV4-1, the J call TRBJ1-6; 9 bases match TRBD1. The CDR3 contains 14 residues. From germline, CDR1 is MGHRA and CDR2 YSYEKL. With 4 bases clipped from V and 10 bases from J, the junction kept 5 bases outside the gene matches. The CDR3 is CASSPGTGLSPLHF. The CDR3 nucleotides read TGCGCCAGCAGCCCCGGGACAGGGCTGTCACCCCTCCACTTT.